This T cell receptor beta chain was profiled in a study of shared clonotypes between healthy human individuals. Genomic DNA per cell subset filled all wells of several immunoSEQ plates. Per sorted-subset replicate PCR, input was 150 to 250 ng DNA, representing roughly 28,000 T cell genomes. The protocol was immunoSEQ multiplex PCR, while the TCRdb copy is restricted to in-frame clones and leaves out a portion. Of some 2,000,000 clones listed, about 94% are singletons. V was shortened by 5 bases and J by 2 bases, with 8 bases between the two germline ends. CDR3 length: 13 amino acids. Per germline, CDR1 ENHRY and CDR2 SYGVKD.

Sequenced: naive CD4+ T cells sorted from blood. Subset specified: CD45RA+ positively selected. The chain links TRBV10-3 to TRBJ2-3, with D tentatively TRBD2 (5 bases). The source of this sequence is a man aged 18-30 years in good health. The CDR3 sequence: CAISPAATDTQYF. The CDR3 DNA is TGTGCCATCAGTCCAGCGGCCACAGATACGCAGTATTTT.